There are a few counts of the clone carrying this T cell receptor beta chain. These data originate in a study of blood T cell repertoires in COVID-19. Measured with immunoSEQ multiplex PCR; TCRdb has only the in-frame clones, and not every one. The sample includes under 250,000 clones, roughly four fifths of them seen just once. J was trimmed by 3 bases and V by 6 bases; bases with no gene match: 10. CDR1 and CDR2 from the germline V gene are MNHEY and SVGEGT. This CDR3 contains 16 residues. This receptor was obtained from a middle-aged woman with acute or convalescent COVID-19. This sequence joins TRBV6-2 or TRBV6-3 and TRBJ2-2; TRBD2 matches 7 bases. What was sequenced was peripheral blood. The CDR3 protein is CASSPGGVVDTGELFF. In DNA, the CDR3 is TGTGCCAGCAGCCCTGGGGGGGTTGTGGACACCGGGGAGCTGTTTTTT.